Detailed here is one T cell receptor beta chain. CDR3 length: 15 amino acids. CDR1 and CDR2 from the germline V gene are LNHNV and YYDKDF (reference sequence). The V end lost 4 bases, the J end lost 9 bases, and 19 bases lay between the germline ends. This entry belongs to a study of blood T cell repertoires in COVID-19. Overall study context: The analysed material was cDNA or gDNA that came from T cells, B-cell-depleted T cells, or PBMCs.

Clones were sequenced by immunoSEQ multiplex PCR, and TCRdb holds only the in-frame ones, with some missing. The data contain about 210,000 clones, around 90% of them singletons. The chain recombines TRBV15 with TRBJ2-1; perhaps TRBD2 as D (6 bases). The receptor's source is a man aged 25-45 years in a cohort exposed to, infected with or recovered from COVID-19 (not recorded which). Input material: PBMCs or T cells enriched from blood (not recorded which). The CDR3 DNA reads TGTGCCACCAGCAAGCTGGGGACTTCCGGCGGTGAGCAGTTCTTC. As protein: CATSKLGTSGGEQFF.